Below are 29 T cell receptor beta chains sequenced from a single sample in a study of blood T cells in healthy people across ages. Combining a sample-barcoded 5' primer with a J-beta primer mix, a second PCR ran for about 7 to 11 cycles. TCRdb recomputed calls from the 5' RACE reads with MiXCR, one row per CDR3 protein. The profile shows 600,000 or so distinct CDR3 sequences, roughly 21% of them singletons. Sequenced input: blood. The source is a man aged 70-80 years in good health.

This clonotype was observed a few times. CDR3 protein: CASSFITGDKSQYF. In DNA form, the CDR3 reads TGTGCCAGCAGCTTTATTACAGGGGACAAGTCCCAGTACTTC. The chain recombines TRBV7-2 with TRBJ2-5; 7 nucleotides line up with TRBD1. CDR3 length equals 14 residues. Per germline, CDR1 SGHTA and CDR2 FQGNSA. V lost 3 bases and J lost 9; bases outside the gene matches: 10.

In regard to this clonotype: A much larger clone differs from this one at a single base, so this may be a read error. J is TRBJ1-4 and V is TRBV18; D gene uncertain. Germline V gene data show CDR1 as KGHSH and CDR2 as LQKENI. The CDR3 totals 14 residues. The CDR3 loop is CTSSPGGINEKLFF. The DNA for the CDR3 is TGTACCAGCTCACCAGGAGGGATTAATGAAAAACTGTTTTTT.

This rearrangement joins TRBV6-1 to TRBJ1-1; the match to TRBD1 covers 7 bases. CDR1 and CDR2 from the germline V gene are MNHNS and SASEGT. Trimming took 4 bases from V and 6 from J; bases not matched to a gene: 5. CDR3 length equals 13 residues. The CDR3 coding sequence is TGTGCCAGCAGTGGATACAGGGGAGCTGAAGCTTTCTTT. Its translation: CASSGYRGAEAFF.

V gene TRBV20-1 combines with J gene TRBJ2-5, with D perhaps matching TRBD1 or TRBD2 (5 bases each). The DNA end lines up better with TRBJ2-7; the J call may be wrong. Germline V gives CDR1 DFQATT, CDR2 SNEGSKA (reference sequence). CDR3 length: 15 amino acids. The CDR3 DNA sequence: TGCAGTGCTAGATCCTTCATCGGGACCGCCTACGAGCAGTACTTC. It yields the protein CSARSFIGTAYEQYF.

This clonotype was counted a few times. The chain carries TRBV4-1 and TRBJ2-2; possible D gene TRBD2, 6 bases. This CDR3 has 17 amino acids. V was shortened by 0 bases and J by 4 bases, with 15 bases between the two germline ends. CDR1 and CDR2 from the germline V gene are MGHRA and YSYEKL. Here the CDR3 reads CASSQDRDGGLTGELFF. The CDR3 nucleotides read TGCGCCAGCAGCCAAGATCGGGACGGAGGGCTCACCGGGGAGCTGTTTTTT.

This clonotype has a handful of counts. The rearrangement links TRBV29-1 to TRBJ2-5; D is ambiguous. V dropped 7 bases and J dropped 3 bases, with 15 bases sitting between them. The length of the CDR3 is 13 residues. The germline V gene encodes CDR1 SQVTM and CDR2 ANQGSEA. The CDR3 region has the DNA TGCAGCGGCGCGCACTCAGTAAAAGAGACCCAGTACTTC. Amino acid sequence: CSGAHSVKETQYF.

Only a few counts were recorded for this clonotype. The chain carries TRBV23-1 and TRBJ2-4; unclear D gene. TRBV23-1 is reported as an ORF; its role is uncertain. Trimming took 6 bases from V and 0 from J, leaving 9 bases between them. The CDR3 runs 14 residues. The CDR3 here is CASSQLVAKNIQYF. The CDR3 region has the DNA TGCGCCAGCAGCCAGCTCGTAGCCAAAAACATTCAGTACTTC.

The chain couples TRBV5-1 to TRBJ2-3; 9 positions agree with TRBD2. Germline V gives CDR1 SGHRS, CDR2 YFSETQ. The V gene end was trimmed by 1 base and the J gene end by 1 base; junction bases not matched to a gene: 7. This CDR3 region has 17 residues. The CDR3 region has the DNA TGCGCCAGCAGCTTGTCCCCCCCTAGCGGGGGCACAGATACGCAGTATTTT. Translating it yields CASSLSPPSGGTDTQYF. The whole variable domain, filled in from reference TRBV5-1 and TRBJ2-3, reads KAGVTQTPRYLIKTRGQQVTLSCSPISGHRSVSWYQQTPGQGLQFLFEYFSETQRNKGNFPGRFSGRQFSNSRSEMNVSTLELGDSALYLCASSLSPPSGGTDTQYFGPGTRLTVL.

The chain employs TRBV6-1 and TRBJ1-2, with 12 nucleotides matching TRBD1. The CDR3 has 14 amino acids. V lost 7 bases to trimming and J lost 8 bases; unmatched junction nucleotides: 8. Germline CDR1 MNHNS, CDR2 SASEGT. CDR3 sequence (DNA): TGTGCCAGCAACCCCCCGGGACAGGGGGCAGGCTACACCTTC. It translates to CASNPPGQGAGYTF.

CDR3 nucleotides: TGTGCCAGCAGCACCGCGACCACAGATACGCAGTATTTT. Its protein product is CASSTATTDTQYF. The chain combines TRBV12-3 or TRBV12-4 with TRBJ2-3; D is ambiguous. The CDR3 is made up of 13 amino acids. Trimming shortened V by 6 bases and J by 2 bases, and 9 bases separated the two germline ends.

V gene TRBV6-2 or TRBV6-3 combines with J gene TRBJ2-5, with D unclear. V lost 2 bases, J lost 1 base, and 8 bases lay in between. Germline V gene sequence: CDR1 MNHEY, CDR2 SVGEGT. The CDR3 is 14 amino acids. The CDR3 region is CASSYPRSQETQYF. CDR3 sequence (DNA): TGTGCCAGCAGTTACCCCAGGAGCCAAGAGACCCAGTACTTC.

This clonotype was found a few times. This chain's CDR3 is CSAREGGTQYF. The CDR3 region has the DNA TGCAGTGCTAGAGAGGGAGGTACGCAGTATTTT. The chain joins TRBV20-1 to TRBJ2-3, with a tentative D call TRBD2 (6 bases). Germline CDR1 is DFQATT and CDR2 is SNEGSKA (reference sequence). The CDR3 extends over 11 amino acids. V was clipped by 0 bases and J by 8 bases, with 6 bases between them.

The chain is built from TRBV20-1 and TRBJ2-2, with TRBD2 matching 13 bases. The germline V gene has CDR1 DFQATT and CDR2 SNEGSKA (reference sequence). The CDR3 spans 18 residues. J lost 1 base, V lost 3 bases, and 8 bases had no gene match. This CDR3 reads CSARPGLAGAQNTGELFF. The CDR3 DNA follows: TGCAGTGCTAGGCCTGGACTAGCGGGAGCCCAGAACACCGGGGAGCTGTTTTTT.

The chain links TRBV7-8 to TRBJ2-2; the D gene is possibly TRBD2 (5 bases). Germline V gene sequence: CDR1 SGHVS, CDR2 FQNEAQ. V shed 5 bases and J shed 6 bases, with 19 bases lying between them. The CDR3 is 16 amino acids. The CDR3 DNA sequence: TGTGCCAGCAGCCCTAAGTCGGGCGGGCTGCCCGGGGAGCTGTTTTTT. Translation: CASSPKSGGLPGELFF.

This CDR3 reads CSARVDYEQYF. The DNA for the CDR3 is TGCAGTGCTAGAGTTGACTACGAGCAGTACTTC. The V and J genes are TRBV20-1 and TRBJ2-7; the D is unclear. Germline CDR1 is DFQATT and CDR2 is SNEGSKA (reference sequence). The ends were cut back, 1 base at V and 3 bases at J, with 4 bases in the middle. This CDR3 comprises 11 residues.

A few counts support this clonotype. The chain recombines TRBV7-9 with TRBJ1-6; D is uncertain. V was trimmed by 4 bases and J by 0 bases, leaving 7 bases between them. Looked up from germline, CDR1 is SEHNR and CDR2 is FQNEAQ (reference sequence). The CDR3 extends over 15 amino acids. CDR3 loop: CASSSTDSYNSPLHF. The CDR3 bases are TGTGCCAGCAGCTCGACGGACTCCTATAATTCACCCCTCCACTTT.

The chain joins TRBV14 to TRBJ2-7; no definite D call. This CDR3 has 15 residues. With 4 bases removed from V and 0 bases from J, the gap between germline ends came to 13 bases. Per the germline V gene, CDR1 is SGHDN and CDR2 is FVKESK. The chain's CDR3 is CASSPRHTASYEQYF. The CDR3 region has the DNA TGTGCCAGCAGCCCTCGACACACCGCCTCCTACGAGCAGTACTTC.

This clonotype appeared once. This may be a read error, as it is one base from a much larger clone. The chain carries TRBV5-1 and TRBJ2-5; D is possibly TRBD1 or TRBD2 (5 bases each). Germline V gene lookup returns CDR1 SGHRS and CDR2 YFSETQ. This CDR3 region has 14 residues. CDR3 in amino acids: CASTTGRLQEAQYF. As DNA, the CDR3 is TGCGCCAGCACCACGGGACGGCTCCAAGAGGCCCAGTACTTC. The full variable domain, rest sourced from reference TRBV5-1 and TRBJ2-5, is KAGVTQTPRYLIKTRGQQVTLSCSPISGHRSVSWYQQTPGQGLQFLFEYFSETQRNKGNFPGRFSGRQFSNSRSEMNVSTLELGDSALYLCASTTGRLQEAQYFGPGTRLLVL.

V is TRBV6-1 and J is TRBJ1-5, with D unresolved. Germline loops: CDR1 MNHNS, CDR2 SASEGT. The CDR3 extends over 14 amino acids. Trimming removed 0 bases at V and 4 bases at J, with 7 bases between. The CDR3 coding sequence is TGTGCCAGCAGTGAAGCTAACCGAAATCAGCCCCAGCATTTT. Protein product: CASSEANRNQPQHF.

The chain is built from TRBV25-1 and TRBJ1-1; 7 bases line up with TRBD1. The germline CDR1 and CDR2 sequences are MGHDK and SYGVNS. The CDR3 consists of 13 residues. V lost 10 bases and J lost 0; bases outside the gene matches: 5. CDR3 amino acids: CATQDRMNTEAFF. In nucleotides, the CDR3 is TGTGCCACCCAGGACAGGATGAACACTGAAGCTTTCTTT.

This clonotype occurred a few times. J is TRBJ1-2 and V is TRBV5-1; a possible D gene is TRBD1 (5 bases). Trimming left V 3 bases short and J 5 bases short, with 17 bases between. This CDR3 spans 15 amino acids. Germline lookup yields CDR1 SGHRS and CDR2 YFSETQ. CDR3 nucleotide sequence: TGCGCCAGCAGCTCTATCGGGACGGGAGATTATGGCTACACCTTC. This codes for CASSSIGTGDYGYTF.

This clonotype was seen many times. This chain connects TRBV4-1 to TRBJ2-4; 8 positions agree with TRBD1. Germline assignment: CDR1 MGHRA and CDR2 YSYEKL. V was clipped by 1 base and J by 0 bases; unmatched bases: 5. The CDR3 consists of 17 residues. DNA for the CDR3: TGCGCCAGCAGCCAAGTGGGGACAGGACTAGCCAAAAACATTCAGTACTTC. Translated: CASSQVGTGLAKNIQYF.

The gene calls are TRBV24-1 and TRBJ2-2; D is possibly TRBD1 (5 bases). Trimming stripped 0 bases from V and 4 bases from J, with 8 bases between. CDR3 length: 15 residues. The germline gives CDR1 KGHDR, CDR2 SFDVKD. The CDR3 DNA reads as TGTGCCACCAGTGATTTGGACAGCTTCACCGGGGAGCTGTTTTTT. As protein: CATSDLDSFTGELFF.

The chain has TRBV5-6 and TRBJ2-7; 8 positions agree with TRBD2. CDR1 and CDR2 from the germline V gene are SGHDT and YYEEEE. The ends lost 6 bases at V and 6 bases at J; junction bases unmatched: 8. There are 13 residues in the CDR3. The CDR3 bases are TGTGCCAGCACCATCAGCGGGAGTATCGAGCAGTACTTC. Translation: CASTISGSIEQYF.

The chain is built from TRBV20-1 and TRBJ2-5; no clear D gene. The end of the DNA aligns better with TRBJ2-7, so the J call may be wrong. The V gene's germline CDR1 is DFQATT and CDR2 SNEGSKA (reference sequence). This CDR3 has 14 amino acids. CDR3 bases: TGCAGTGCTAGCCAAGTCCCGTCTTTGAACGAGCAGTACTTC. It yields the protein CSASQVPSLNEQYF.

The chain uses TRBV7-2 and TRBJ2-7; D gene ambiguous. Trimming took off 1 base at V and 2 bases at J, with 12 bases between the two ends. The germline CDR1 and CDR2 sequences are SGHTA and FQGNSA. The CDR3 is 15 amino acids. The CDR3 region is CASSLGFSGPYEQYF. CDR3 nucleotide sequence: TGTGCCAGCAGCTTAGGGTTTTCAGGACCCTACGAGCAGTACTTC. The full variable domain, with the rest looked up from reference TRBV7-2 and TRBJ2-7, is GAGVSQSPSNKVTEKGKDVELRCDPISGHTALYWYRQSLGQGLEFLIYFQGNSAPDKSGLPSDRFSAERTGGSVSTLTIQRTQQEDSAVYLCASSLGFSGPYEQYFGPGTRLTVT.

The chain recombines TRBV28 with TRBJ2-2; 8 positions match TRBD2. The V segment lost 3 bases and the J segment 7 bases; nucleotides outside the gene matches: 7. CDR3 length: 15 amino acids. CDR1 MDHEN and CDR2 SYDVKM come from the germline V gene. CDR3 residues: CASSFPPGGVGELFF. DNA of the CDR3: TGTGCCAGCAGTTTTCCCCCGGGGGGGGTCGGGGAGCTGTTTTTT.

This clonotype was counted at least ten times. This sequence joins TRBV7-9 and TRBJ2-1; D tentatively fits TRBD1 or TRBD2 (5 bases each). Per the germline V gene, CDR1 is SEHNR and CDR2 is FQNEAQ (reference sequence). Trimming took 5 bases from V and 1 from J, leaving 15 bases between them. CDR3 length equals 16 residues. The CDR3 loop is CASSKMTGLSYNEQFF. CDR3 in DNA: TGTGCCAGCAGCAAGATGACGGGGCTTTCCTACAATGAGCAGTTCTTC.

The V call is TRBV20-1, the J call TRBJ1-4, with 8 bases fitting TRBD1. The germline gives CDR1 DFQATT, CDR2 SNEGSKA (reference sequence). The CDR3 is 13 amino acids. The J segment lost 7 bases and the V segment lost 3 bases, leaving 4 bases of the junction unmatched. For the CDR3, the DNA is TGCAGTGCTAGGGACAGGGCTAGTGAAAAACTGTTTTTT. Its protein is CSARDRASEKLFF.